The source of this T cell receptor beta chain is a study of cytomegalovirus exposure and HLA in healthy donors. Study-wide points: Some TCR beta chains (more than 150 of them) were listed as cytomegalovirus-associated.

Notes on this clone: The antigen is not known.

All the people who gave samples were healthy bone marrow donors. The PCR employed 60 Vbeta primers together with 13 Jbeta primers. Using immunoSEQ multiplex PCR, the repertoire was profiled, and TCRdb retains in-frame clones only, with some absent. Seen in this sample are about 190,000 clones; the ten most common clones hold approximately 6.5%. Sequenced sample: PBMCs. The receptor was isolated from a man aged 25-45 years in good health and CMV-seronegative.

DNA for the CDR3: TGTGCCATCAGCCGGGGTGCCGCCGATACGCAGTATTTT. Translated: CAISRGAADTQYF. This chain links TRBV10-3 with TRBJ2-3, with D possibly matching TRBD2 (5 bases). V shed 6 bases and J shed 6 bases, with 13 bases lying between them. This CDR3 spans 13 amino acids. CDR1 and CDR2 (germline): ENHRY, SYGVKD.